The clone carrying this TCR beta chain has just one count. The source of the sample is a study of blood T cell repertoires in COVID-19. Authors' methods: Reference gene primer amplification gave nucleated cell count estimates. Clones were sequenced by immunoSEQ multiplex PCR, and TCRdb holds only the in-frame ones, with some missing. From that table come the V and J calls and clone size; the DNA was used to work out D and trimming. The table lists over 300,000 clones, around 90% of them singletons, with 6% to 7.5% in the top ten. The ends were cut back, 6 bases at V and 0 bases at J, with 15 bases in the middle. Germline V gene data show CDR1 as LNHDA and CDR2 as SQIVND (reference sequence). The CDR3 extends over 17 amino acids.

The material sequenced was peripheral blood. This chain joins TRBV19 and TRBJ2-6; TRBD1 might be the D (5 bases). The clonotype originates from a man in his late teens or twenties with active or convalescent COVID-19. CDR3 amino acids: CASRGWTPDSGANVLTF. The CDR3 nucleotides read TGTGCCAGTAGAGGGTGGACACCTGACTCTGGGGCCAACGTCCTGACTTTC.